The 17 T cell receptor beta chains below all came from one sample that was sequenced in a study of human T cells and chemical hapten exposure. Documented time point: patch test 1, 2 weeks after DPC sensitization. The treatment here: therapeutic diphenylcyclopropenone sensitization with weekly scalp DPC. TCRdb re-called the RACE reads with MiXCR, one entry per CDR3 protein. The sample gives approximately 110,000 distinct CDR3 sequences, roughly 11% of which show up once; approximately 3.5% is in the top ten. Specimen: whole blood, collected in connection with sensitization to the hapten diphenylcyclopropenone (DPC). All receptors come from a woman aged 40-49 years with alopecia areata. Some clones in this sample may be carry-over from other donors' samples.

At least ten counts were recorded for this clonotype. DNA of the CDR3: TGTGCCAGCAGCAGGACTGTTGAGCAGTTCTTC. Protein: CASSRTVEQFF. This chain connects TRBV2 to TRBJ2-1; D might be TRBD2 (5 bases). V was cut by 6 bases and J by 9 bases, with 9 bases left in between. The CDR3 has 11 residues. Per germline, CDR1 SNHLY and CDR2 FYNNEI.

This clonotype was seen many times. This sequence joins TRBV6-5 and TRBJ2-3; TRBD2 matches at 16 bases. With 6 bases clipped from V and 4 bases from J, the junction kept 4 bases outside the gene matches. The CDR3 consists of 16 residues. The germline V gene has CDR1 MNHEY and CDR2 SVGAGI. CDR3 in DNA: TGTGCCAGCAGATCCGGGACTAGCGGGAGGGCAGATACGCAGTATTTT. Its translation is CASRSGTSGRADTQYF.

This clonotype was recorded many times. This chain connects TRBV18 to TRBJ2-1; D might be TRBD1 (6 bases). V lost 2 bases and J lost 6, with 8 bases in between. The germline gives CDR1 KGHSH, CDR2 LQKENI. The CDR3 extends over 13 amino acids. CDR3 amino acids: CASSPGQSNEQFF. The CDR3 DNA sequence: TGTGCCAGCTCACCAGGACAGTCCAATGAGCAGTTCTTC.

This clonotype has a count of ten or more. This chain connects TRBV7-2 to TRBJ2-1, with D hard to call. Germline loops: CDR1 SGHTA, CDR2 FQGNSA. The V end was cut by 1 base, the J end by 4 bases, with 14 bases between. The CDR3 length is 16 residues. The CDR3 reads CASSLGIRFPYNEQFF. The CDR3 DNA is TGTGCCAGCAGCTTAGGGATCCGGTTTCCATACAATGAGCAGTTCTTC.

V usage is TRBV5-4 and J usage is TRBJ1-1; no clear D. The V and J ends lost 2 bases and 1 base respectively, with 15 bases between them. Germline V gene data show CDR1 as SGHNT and CDR2 as YYREEE (reference sequence). The CDR3 is made up of 16 amino acids. The CDR3 DNA reads TGTGCCAGCAGCTTCCCTCCCACGTACTCGAACACTGAAGCTTTCTTT. This codes for CASSFPPTYSNTEAFF.

This clonotype was seen ten or more times. V is TRBV7-6 and J is TRBJ2-3; D possibly corresponds to TRBD2 (6 bases). Trimming stripped 4 bases from V and 3 bases from J, with 23 bases between. This CDR3 contains 18 residues. CDR1 is SGHVS, CDR2 FNYEAQ, per germline. DNA of the CDR3: TGTGCCAGCAGCTCCATCGGGGGACGAGGGGTAGATACAGATACGCAGTATTTT. Translating it yields CASSSIGGRGVDTDTQYF.

This clonotype was counted at least ten times. This rearrangement joins TRBV9 to TRBJ1-3; no clear D gene. Trimming shortened V by 3 bases and J by 4 bases, and 5 bases separated the two germline ends. Germline CDR1 reads SGDLS; CDR2 reads YYNGEE. The CDR3 consists of 12 residues. The CDR3 sequence: CASSAPGNTIYF. CDR3 sequence (DNA): TGTGCCAGCAGCGCCCCAGGAAACACCATATATTTT.

This clonotype has only a few counts. The V call is TRBV10-3, the J call TRBJ2-3, with 7 bases lining up with TRBD2. V lost 2 bases, J lost 0 bases, and 5 bases stayed unmatched. Germline V gene sequence: CDR1 ENHRY, CDR2 SYGVKD. This CDR3 is 16 amino acids long. DNA of the CDR3: TGTGCCATCAGTGAGGGGCCAGCGGGGAGCACAGATACGCAGTATTTT. Its protein is CAISEGPAGSTDTQYF.

The V and J genes are TRBV7-2 and TRBJ1-1; 8 bases are shared with TRBD1. CDR1 is SGHTA and CDR2 is FQGNSA in the germline V gene. The V gene end was trimmed by 3 bases and the J gene end by 5 bases; junction bases not matched to a gene: 8. CDR3 size: 15 residues. The CDR3 spells CASSFQGAPLTEAFF. In DNA form, the CDR3 reads TGTGCCAGCAGCTTTCAGGGGGCTCCTTTGACTGAAGCTTTCTTT.

The gene calls are TRBV5-4 and TRBJ2-3, with D unclear. CDR3 size: 14 residues. Germline lookup yields CDR1 SGHNT and CDR2 YYREEE (reference sequence). Deletions cut 0 bases from V and 0 bases from J, with 5 bases between. The CDR3 DNA reads TGTGCCAGCAGCTTGGGAGCTAGCACAGATACGCAGTATTTT. Its protein is CASSLGASTDTQYF.

This clonotype was detected many times. The J gene is TRBJ2-1, the V gene TRBV12-3 or TRBV12-4; D not resolved. V gave up 3 bases and J gave up 4 bases, with 13 bases separating them. This CDR3 is 15 amino acids long. CDR3 coding DNA: TGTGCCAGCAGTTTGAGCCCAAGCCAGTACAATGAGCAGTTCTTC. Translating it yields CASSLSPSQYNEQFF.

The chain couples TRBV18 to TRBJ2-7; D might be TRBD2 (6 bases). This CDR3 is 15 amino acids long. The V and J ends lost 3 bases and 3 bases respectively, with 15 bases between them. Germline-derived CDR1 and CDR2 are KGHSH and LQKENI. The CDR3 DNA reads TGTGCCAGCTCACCGGGGGGAGAGGCATACTACGAGCAGTACTTC. It codes for CASSPGGEAYYEQYF. Combining the CDR3 with reference TRBV18 and TRBJ2-7 gives the whole variable domain NAGVMQNPRHLVRRRGQEARLRCSPMKGHSHVYWYRQLPEEGLKFMVYLQKENIIDESGMPKERFSAEFPKEGPSILRIQQVVRGDSAAYFCASSPGGEAYYEQYFGPGTRLTVT.

The chain couples TRBV2 to TRBJ1-1; 12 bases map to TRBD1. The CDR3 extends over 15 amino acids. The germline gives CDR1 SNHLY, CDR2 FYNNEI. Losses at the gene ends were 6 bases for V and 1 base for J; bases not matched to a gene: 3. CDR3 DNA: TGTGCCAGCAGGGGACAGGGGGCCCCGAACACTGAAGCTTTCTTT. It is translated as CASRGQGAPNTEAFF.

At least ten counts were recorded for this clonotype. V gene TRBV7-9 combines with J gene TRBJ2-1; no definite D call. V was shortened by 1 base and J by 0 bases, with 1 base between the two germline ends. CDR1 and CDR2 (germline): SEHNR, FQNEAQ (reference sequence). This CDR3 comprises 13 residues. The CDR3 protein is CASSLGSYNEQFF. The CDR3 nucleotides read TGTGCCAGCAGCTTAGGCTCCTACAATGAGCAGTTCTTC.

The chain is built from TRBV20-1 and TRBJ1-1; perhaps TRBD1 as D (6 bases). V shed 0 bases and J shed 10 bases, with 18 bases lying between them. Germline CDR1 DFQATT, CDR2 SNEGSKA (reference sequence). The CDR3 totals 14 residues. For the CDR3, the DNA is TGCAGTGCTAGAGAACGGCAGGGGCTGGGTGGAGCTTTCTTT. Encoded protein: CSARERQGLGGAFF.

This clonotype was recorded a few times. The chain couples TRBV10-3 to TRBJ2-6; D remains ambiguous. The CDR3 loop spans 13 amino acids. Germline-derived CDR1 and CDR2 are ENHRY and SYGVKD. Trimming shortened V by 6 bases and J by 0 bases, and 3 bases separated the two germline ends. CDR3 nucleotide sequence: TGTGCCATCAGGGTCTCTGGGGCCAACGTCCTGACTTTC. Translating gives CAIRVSGANVLTF.

This clonotype is deemed medium-sized. CDR3 in amino acids: CGSQLADYNEQFF. The DNA for the CDR3 is TGCGGGAGCCAACTAGCAGACTACAATGAGCAGTTCTTC. This sequence joins TRBV29-1 and TRBJ2-1, with D possibly being TRBD2 (6 bases). Germline V gene data show CDR1 as SQVTM and CDR2 as ANQGSEA. The CDR3 has 13 amino acids.